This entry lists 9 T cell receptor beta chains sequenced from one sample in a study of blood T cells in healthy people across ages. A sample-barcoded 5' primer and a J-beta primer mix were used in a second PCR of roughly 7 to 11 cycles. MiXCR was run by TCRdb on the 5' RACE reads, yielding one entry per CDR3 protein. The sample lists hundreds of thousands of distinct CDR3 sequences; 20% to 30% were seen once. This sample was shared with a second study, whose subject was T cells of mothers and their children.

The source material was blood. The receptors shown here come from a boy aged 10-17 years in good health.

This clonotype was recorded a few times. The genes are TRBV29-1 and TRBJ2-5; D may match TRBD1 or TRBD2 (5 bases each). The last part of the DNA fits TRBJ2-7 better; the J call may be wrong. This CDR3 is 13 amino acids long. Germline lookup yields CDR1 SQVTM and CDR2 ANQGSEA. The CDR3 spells CSVEQTRDGEQYF. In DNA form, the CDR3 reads TGCAGCGTTGAACAGACAAGGGACGGCGAGCAGTACTTC.

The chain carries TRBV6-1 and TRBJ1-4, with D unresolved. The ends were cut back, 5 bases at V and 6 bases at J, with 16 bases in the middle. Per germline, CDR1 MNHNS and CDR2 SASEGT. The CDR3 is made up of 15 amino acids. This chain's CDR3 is CASSPPREWDEKLFF. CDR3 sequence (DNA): TGTGCCAGCAGTCCCCCTCGAGAGTGGGATGAAAAACTGTTTTTT.

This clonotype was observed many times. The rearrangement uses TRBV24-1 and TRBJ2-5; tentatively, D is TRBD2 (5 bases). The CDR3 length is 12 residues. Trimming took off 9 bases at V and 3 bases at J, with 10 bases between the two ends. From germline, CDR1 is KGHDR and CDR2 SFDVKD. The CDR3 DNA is TGTGCCACCTCGGACTCAAAAGAGACCCAGTACTTC. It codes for CATSDSKETQYF.

The CDR3 protein is CSAEDWRQETQYF. As DNA, the CDR3 is TGCAGTGCTGAAGACTGGCGCCAAGAGACCCAGTACTTC. The chain couples TRBV20-1 to TRBJ2-5; no clear D. This CDR3 has 13 residues. V was trimmed by 5 bases and J by 1 base, leaving 11 bases between them. The germline V gene has CDR1 DFQATT and CDR2 SNEGSKA (reference sequence).

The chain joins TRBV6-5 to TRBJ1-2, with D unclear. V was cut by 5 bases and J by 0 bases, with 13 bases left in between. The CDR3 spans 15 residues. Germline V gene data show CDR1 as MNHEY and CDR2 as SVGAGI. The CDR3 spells CASSESIGPNYGYTF. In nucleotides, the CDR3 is TGTGCCAGCAGTGAGAGTATAGGGCCTAACTATGGCTACACCTTC.

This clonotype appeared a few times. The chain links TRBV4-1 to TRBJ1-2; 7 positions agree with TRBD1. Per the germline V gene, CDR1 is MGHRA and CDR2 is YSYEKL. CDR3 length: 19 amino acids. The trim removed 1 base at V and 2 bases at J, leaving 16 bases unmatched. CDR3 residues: CASSQGRWTGGALNYGYTF. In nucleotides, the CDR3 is TGCGCCAGCAGCCAAGGACGATGGACAGGCGGGGCTCTCAACTATGGCTACACCTTC.

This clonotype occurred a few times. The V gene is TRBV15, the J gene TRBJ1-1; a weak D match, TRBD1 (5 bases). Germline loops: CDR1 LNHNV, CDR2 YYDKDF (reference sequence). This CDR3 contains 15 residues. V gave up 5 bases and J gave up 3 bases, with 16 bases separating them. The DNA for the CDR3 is TGTGCCACCAGCGATAACAGGAGCCCACACACTGAAGCTTTCTTT. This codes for CATSDNRSPHTEAFF.

The CDR3 region has the DNA TGTGCCAGCAGCTTATATTTAGTCTCTGGGGCCAACGTCCTGACTTTC. Protein: CASSLYLVSGANVLTF. The chain joins TRBV11-2 to TRBJ2-6; D is uncertain. In germline, CDR1 is SGHAT, CDR2 FQNNGV. The germline V and J ends were trimmed by 2 bases and 0 bases, with 8 bases remaining between them. The CDR3 length is 16 residues.

CDR3 nucleotides: TGTGCCAGCAGTGCCGGGGGTAATGGCAATCAGCCCCAGCATTTT. Residues: CASSAGGNGNQPQHF. The genes are TRBV12-3 or TRBV12-4 and TRBJ1-5; D might be TRBD1 (5 bases). The length of the CDR3 is 15 residues. The V and J ends lost 5 bases and 2 bases respectively, with 13 bases between them.